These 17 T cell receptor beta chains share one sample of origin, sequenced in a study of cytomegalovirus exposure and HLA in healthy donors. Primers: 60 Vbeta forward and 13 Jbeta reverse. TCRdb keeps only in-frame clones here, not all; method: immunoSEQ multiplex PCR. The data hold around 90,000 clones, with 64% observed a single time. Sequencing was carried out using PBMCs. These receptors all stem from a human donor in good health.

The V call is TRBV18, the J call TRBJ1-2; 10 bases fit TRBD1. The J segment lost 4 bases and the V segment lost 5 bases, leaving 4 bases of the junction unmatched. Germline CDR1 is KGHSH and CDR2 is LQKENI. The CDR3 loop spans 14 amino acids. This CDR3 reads CASSATGGRYGYTF. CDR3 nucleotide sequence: TGTGCCAGCTCAGCGACAGGGGGCCGCTATGGCTACACCTTC.

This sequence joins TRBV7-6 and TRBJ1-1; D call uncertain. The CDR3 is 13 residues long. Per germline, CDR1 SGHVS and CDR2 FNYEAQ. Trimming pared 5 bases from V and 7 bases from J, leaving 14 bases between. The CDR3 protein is CASSLRNKREAFF. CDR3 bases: TGTGCCAGCAGCCTAAGGAACAAGCGTGAAGCTTTCTTT.

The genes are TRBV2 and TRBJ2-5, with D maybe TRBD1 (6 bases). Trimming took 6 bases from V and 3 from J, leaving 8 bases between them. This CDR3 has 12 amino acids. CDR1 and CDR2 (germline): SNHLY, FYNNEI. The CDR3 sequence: CASRKGEETQYF. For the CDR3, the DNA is TGTGCCAGCAGAAAGGGGGAAGAGACCCAGTACTTC.

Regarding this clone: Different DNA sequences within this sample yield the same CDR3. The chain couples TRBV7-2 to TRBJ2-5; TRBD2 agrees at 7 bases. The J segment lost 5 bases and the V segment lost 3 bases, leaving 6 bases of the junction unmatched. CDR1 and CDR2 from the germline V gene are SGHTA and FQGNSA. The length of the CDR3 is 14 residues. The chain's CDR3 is CASSFQRGGETQYF. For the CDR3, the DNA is TGTGCCAGCAGCTTTCAGCGGGGAGGGGAGACCCAGTACTTC.

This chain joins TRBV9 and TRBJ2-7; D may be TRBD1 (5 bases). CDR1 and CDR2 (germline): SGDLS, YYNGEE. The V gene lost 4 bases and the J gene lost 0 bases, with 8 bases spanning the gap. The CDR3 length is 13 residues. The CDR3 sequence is CASSTGFSYEQYF. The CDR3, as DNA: TGTGCCAGCAGCACAGGCTTCTCCTACGAGCAGTACTTC.

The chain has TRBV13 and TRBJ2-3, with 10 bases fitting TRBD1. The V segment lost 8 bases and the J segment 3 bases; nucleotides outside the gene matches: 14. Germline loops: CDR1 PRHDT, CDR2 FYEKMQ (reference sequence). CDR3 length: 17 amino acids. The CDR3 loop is CASSGQGFSGKTDTQYF. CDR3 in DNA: TGTGCCAGCTCGGGACAGGGGTTCTCGGGAAAGACAGATACGCAGTATTTT.

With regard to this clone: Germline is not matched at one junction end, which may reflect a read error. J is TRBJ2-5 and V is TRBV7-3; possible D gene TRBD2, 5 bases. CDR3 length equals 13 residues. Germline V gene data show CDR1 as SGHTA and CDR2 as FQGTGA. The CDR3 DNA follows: TGTGCCAGCAGCTTACGGGTGGGAGAGACCCGGTACTTC. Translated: CASSLRVGETRYF. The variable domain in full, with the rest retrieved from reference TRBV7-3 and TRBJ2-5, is GAGVSQTPSNKVTEKGKYVELRCDPISGHTALYWYRQSLGQGPEFLIYFQGTGAADDSGLPNDRFFAVRPEGSVSTLKIQRTERGDSAVYLCASSLRVGETRYFGPGTRLLVL.

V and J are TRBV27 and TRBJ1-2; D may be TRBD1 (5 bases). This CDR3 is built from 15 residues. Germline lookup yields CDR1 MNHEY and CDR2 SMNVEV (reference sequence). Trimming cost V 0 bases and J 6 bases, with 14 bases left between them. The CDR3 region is CASSLSPGGGDGYTF. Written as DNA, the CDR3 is TGTGCCAGCAGTTTATCCCCTGGTGGGGGGGATGGCTACACCTTC.

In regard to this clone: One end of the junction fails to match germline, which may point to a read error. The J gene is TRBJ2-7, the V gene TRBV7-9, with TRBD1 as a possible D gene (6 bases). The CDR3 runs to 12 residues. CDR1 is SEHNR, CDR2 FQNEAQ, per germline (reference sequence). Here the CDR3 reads CASSRRPGEFFF. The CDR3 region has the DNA TGTGCCAGCAGCCGACGTCCAGGGGAATTCTTCTTC.

CDR3 protein: CASSVYGGAGDTQYF. CDR3 DNA: TGTGCCAGCAGCGTATACGGGGGGGCGGGAGATACGCAGTATTTT. This rearrangement joins TRBV9 to TRBJ2-3; 8 bases are shared with TRBD2. CDR3 size: 15 residues. After removal of 1 base from V and 5 bases from J, the junction contained 6 bases not matched to a gene. CDR1 and CDR2 (germline): SGDLS, YYNGEE. Together with reference TRBV9 and TRBJ2-3, the CDR3 gives the full variable domain: DSGVTQTPKHLITATGQRVTLRCSPRSGDLSVYWYQQSLDQGLQFLIQYYNGEERAKGNILERFSAQQFPDLHSELNLSSLELGDSALYFCASSVYGGAGDTQYFGPGTRLTVL.

As DNA, the CDR3 is TGTGCCAGCAGCTCCTCGAGCTGGGGCCTAGACTATGGCTACACCTTC. Its translation is CASSSSSWGLDYGYTF. This chain links TRBV5-8 with TRBJ1-2; TRBD1 is a possible D gene (5 bases). The CDR3 length is 16 residues. Germline V gene data show CDR1 as SGHTS and CDR2 as YDEGEE. V was trimmed by 3 bases and J by 3 bases, leaving 18 bases between them.

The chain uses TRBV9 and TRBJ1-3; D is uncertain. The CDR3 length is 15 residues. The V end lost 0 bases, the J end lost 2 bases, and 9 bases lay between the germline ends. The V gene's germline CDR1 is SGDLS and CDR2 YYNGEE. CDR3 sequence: CASSVEQATGNTIYF. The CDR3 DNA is TGTGCCAGCAGCGTAGAACAAGCGACTGGAAACACCATATATTTT.

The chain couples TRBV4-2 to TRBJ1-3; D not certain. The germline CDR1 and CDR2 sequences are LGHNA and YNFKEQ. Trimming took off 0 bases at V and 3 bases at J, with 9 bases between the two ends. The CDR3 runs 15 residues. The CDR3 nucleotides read TGTGCCAGCAGCCAAGAGAGGTTATTTGGAAACACCATATATTTT. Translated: CASSQERLFGNTIYF.

CDR3 nucleotide sequence: TGCGCCAGCAGCTTTCGAGCGGGGAACACCGGGGAGCTGTTTTTT. Its translation: CASSFRAGNTGELFF. The chain is built from TRBV5-1 and TRBJ2-2; possible D gene TRBD2, 6 bases. Germline V gives CDR1 SGHRS, CDR2 YFSETQ. This CDR3 is 15 amino acids long. The V end lost 2 bases, the J end lost 1 base, and 9 bases lay between the germline ends. The full variable domain, in which reference TRBV5-1 and TRBJ2-2 provide the parts outside the CDR3, is KAGVTQTPRYLIKTRGQQVTLSCSPISGHRSVSWYQQTPGQGLQFLFEYFSETQRNKGNFPGRFSGRQFSNSRSEMNVSTLELGDSALYLCASSFRAGNTGELFFGEGSRLTVL.

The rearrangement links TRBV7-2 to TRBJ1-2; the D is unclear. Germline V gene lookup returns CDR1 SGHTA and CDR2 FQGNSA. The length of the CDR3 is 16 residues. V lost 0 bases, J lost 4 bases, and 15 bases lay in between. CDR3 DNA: TGTGCCAGCAGCTTAGCAATTCGGGGATTAGGCTATGGCTACACCTTC. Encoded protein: CASSLAIRGLGYGYTF.

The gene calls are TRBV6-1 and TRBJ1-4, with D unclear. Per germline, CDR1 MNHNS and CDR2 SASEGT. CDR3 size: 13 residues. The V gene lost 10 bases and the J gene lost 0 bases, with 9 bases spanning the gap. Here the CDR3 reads CATQHTTNEKLFF. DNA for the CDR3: TGTGCCACCCAACACACAACTAATGAAAAACTGTTTTTT.

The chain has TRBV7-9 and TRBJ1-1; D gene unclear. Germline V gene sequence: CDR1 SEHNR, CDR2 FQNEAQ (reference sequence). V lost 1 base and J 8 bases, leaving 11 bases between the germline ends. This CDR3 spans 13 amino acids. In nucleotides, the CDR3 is TGTGCCAGCAGCTTAGGCGATCCAAGCGAAGCTTTCTTT. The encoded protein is CASSLGDPSEAFF.